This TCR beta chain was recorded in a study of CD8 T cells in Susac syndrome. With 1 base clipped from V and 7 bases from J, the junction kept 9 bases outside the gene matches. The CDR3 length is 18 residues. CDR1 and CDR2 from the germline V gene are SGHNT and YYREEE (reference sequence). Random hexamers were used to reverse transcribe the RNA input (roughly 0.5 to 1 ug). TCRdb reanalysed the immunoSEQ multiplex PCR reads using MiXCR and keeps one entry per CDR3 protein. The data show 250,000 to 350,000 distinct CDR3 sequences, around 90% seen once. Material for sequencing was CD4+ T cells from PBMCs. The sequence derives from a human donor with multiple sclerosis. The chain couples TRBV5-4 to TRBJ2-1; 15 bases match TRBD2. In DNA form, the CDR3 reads TGTGCCAGCAGCTTGAGGGCCGGGACTAGCGGGGGGTCGAATGAGCAGTTCTTC. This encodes CASSLRAGTSGGSNEQFF.